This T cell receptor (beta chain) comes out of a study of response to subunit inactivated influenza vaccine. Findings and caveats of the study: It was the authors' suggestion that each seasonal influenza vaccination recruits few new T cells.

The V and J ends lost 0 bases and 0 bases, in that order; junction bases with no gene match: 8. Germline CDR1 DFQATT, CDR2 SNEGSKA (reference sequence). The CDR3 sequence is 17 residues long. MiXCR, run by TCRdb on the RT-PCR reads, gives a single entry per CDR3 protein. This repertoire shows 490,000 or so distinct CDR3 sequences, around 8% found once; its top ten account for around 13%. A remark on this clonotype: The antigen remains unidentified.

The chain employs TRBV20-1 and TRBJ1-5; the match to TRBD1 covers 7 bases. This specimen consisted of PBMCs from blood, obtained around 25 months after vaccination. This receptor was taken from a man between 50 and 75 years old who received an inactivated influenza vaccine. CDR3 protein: CSARDIDRAYSNQPQHF. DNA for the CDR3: TGCAGTGCTAGAGACATCGACAGGGCATATAGCAATCAGCCCCAGCATTTT.